This TCR beta chain was sequenced in a study of blood T cell repertoires in COVID-19. At the level of the study: Some COVID-19 samples were acute and others convalescent; all came from the United States, Italy and Spain.

Method: immunoSEQ multiplex PCR; TCRdb's copy keeps in-frame clones and lacks some. Here the sample spans about 370,000 clones, around 89% being singletons. Trimming left V 2 bases short and J 7 bases short, with 19 bases between. The CDR3 consists of 16 residues. Germline CDR1 is SGHRS and CDR2 is YFSETQ. Material: peripheral blood. The rearrangement links TRBV5-1 to TRBJ2-1; D may be TRBD2 (6 bases). This sequence originates from a man younger than 35 with active or convalescent COVID-19. CDR3 DNA: TGCGCCAGCAGCTTCGCATCCGGGACTCCAGGGAATGAGCAGTTCTTC. Its translation is CASSFASGTPGNEQFF.